The sequence of this TCR beta chain was determined in a study of shared clonotypes between healthy human individuals. All donors were Caucasian adults living in Nashville, Tennessee. In germline, CDR1 is SGHTA, CDR2 FQGNSA. V lost 5 bases, J lost 2 bases, and 9 bases lay in between. This CDR3 comprises 13 residues. Profiling relied on immunoSEQ multiplex PCR, and the TCRdb table lists in-frame clones only, not all of them. The sample lists about 1.1 million clones; more than 75% were seen once. As to this clone: Its antigen is not identified. In the same sample, other DNA sequences code for this CDR3.

Findings of the study overall: With a few donors compared, 5% to 5.5% of naive CD4 clonotypes were shared. Across subsets, estimated richness was generally greater for naive than for memory populations.

This rearrangement joins TRBV7-2 to TRBJ2-5; D is perhaps TRBD1 or TRBD2 (5 bases each). The sequence was obtained from a man between 18 and 29 years old in good health. Some clones in this sample may be carry-over from other donors' samples. Material for sequencing was memory CD4+ T cells from PBMCs. Indicated subset: CD45RA-negative fraction. CDR3: CASSPGTQETQYF. CDR3 nucleotide sequence: TGTGCCAGCAGCCCCGGGACGCAAGAGACCCAGTACTTC.